This T cell receptor (beta chain) was recorded in a study of monozygotic twins with inflammatory bowel disease. This CDR3 is built from 16 residues. CDR1 SQVTM and CDR2 ANQGSEA come from the germline V gene. A note on this clonotype: The antigen remains undetermined.

Each UMI, carrying a 6-nucleotide sample barcode, came from template switching. TCRdb reprocessed the 5' RACE reads and keeps a single row for each CDR3 protein, giving no DNA. The sample table includes 150,000 to 200,000 distinct CDR3 sequences. Whole-blood RNA isolation (total RNA) proceeded without T cell sorting. General study results and limits: Variability in patient repertoires may have come partly from differing immunosuppressive treatments.

The TCR was taken from a human donor with ulcerative colitis or Crohn's disease, or a healthy co-twin of an affected twin (not recorded which). J is TRBJ2-1 and V is TRBV29-1; there is no DNA to check the TCRdb D call of TRBD2. Sequenced: blood. This CDR3 is CSVGTSGSWSYNEQFF.